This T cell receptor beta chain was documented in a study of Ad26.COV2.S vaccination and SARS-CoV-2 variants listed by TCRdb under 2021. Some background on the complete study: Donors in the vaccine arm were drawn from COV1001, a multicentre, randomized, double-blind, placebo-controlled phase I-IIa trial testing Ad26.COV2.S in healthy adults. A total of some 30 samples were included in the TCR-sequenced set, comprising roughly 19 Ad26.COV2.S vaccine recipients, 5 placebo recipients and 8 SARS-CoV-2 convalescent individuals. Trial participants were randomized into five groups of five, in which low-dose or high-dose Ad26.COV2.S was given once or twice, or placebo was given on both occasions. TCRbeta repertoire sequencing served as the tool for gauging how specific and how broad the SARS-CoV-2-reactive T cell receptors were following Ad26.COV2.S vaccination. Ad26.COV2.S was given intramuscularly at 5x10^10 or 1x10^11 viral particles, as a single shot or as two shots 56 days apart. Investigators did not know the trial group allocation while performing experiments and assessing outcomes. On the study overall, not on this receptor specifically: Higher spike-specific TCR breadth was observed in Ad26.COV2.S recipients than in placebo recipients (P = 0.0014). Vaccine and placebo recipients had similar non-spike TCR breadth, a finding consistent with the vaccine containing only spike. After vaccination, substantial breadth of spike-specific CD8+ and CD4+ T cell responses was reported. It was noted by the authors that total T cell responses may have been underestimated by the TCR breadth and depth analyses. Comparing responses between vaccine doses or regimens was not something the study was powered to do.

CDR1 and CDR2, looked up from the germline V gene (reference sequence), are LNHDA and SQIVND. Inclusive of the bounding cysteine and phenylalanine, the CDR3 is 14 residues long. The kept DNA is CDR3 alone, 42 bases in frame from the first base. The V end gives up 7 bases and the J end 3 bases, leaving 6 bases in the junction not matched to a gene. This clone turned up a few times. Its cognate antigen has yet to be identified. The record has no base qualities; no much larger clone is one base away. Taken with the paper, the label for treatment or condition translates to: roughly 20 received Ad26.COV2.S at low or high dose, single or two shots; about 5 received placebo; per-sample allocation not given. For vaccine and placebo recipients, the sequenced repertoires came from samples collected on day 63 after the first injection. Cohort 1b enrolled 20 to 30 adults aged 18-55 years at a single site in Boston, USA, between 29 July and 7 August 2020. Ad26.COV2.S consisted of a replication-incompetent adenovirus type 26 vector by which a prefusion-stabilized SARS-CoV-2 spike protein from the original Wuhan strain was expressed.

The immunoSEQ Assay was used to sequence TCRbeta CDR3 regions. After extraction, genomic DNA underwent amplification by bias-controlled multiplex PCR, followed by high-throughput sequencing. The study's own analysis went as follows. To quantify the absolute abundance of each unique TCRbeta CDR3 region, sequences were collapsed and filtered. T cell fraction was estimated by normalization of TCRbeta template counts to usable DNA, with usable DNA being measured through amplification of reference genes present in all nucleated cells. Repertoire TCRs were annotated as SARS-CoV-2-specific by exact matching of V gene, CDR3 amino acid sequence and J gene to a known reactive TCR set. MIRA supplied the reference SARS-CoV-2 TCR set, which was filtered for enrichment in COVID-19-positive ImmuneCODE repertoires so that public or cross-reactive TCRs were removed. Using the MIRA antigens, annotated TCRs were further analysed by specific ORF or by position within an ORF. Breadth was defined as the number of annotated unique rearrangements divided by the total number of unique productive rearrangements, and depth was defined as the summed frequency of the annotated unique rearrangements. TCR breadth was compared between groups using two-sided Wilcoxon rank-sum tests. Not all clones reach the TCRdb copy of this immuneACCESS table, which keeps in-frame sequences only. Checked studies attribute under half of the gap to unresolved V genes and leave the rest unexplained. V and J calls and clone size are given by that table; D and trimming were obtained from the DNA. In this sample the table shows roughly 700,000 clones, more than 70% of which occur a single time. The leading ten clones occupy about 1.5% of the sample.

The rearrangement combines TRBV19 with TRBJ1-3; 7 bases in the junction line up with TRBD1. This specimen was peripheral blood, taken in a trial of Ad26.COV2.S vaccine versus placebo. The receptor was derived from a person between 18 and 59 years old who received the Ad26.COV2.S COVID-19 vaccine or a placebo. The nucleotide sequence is TGTGCCAGTACGAAGGGACAGCATGGAAACACCATATATTTT. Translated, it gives CASTKGQHGNTIYF.